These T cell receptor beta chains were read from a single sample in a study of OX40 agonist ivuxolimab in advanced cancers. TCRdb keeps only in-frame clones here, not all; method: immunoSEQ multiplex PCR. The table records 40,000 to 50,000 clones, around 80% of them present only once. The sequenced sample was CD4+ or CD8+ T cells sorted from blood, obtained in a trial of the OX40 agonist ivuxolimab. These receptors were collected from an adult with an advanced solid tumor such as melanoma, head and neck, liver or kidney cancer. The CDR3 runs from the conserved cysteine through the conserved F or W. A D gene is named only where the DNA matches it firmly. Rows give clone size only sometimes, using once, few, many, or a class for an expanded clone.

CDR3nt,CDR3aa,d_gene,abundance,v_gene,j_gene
TGTGCCAGCTCCATACTAGCGGAGCCCACAGATACGCAGTATTTT,CASSILAEPTDTQYF,TRBD2,.,TRBV18,TRBJ2-3
TGTGCCATCAGTCACAACAGGGGCGTGAACACCGGGGAGCTGTTTTTT,CAISHNRGVNTGELFF,TRBD1,.,TRBV10-3,TRBJ2-2
TGTGCCAGCAGTTTCCGGACGGTTGCAACTAATGAAAAACTGTTTTTT,CASSFRTVATNEKLFF,.,.,TRBV28,TRBJ1-4
TGTGCCAGTAGTATAGTGGGCAGGGGGAACGAGCAGTACTTC,CASSIVGRGNEQYF,TRBD1,.,TRBV19,TRBJ2-7
TGTGCCAGCAGCTTAGAGGTGGGAGGGCCGTCGGGTACGCAGTATTTT,CASSLEVGGPSGTQYF,TRBD2,.,TRBV7-2,TRBJ2-3
TGCGCTGACGACAGGGTGGGTTGGGAGACCCAGTACTTC,CADDRVGWETQYF,TRBD1,.,TRBV23-1,TRBJ2-5
TGTGCCAGCACCCGGGACGTCTCCTACAATGAGCAGTTCTTC,CASTRDVSYNEQFF,.,.,TRBV6-1,TRBJ2-1
TGTGCCTGGAGCTTCCGGGACAGGGTGACTGAAGCTTTCTTT,CAWSFRDRVTEAFF,TRBD1,.,TRBV30,TRBJ1-1
TGTGCCAGCTCAGCACCCCTGACGGCCGAAGGGGCTTTCTTT,CASSAPLTAEGAFF,.,.,TRBV18,TRBJ1-1
TGTGCCAGCACCCCGGGACACCATGAAAAACTGTTTTTT,CASTPGHHEKLFF,.,.,TRBV25-1,TRBJ1-4
TGTGCCTGGAGTGAAACAGAGAATCAGCCCCAGCATTTT,CAWSETENQPQHF,.,few,TRBV30,TRBJ1-5
TGTGCCAGCAGCTTAGGACGGCTAGGAAACACCATATATTTT,CASSLGRLGNTIYF,.,.,TRBV11-2,TRBJ1-3
TGTGCCAGCAGGCGGCGCGGACTAGCGCTCACAGATACGCAGTATTTT,CASRRRGLALTDTQYF,TRBD2,.,TRBV5-6,TRBJ2-3
TGTGCCAGCAGCCCCGAAGTTAGCGGGAGGGCCTGGGATACGCAGTATTTT,CASSPEVSGRAWDTQYF,TRBD2,.,TRBV2,TRBJ2-3
TGTGCCAGCAGTGAAGAGGGCAGCTATGGCTACACCTTC,CASSEEGSYGYTF,.,few,TRBV2,TRBJ1-2
TGCGCCAGCAGCTTTCCCAGGGACCCCTACGAGCAGTACTTC,CASSFPRDPYEQYF,.,.,TRBV5-1,TRBJ2-7
TGTGCCAGCAGTGAACGGACGCTGGTCGGACAGGGAGCTCGGGACACTGAAGCTTTCTTT,CASSERTLVGQGARDTEAFF,TRBD1,few,TRBV2,TRBJ1-1
TGCAGCGTCACTAGCGGGAGTTACGCAACCGGGGAGCTGTTTTTT,CSVTSGSYATGELFF,TRBD2,.,TRBV29-1,TRBJ2-2
TGTGCCAGCAGTTTATATCCGGGGACTGATTCACCCCTCCACTTT,CASSLYPGTDSPLHF,.,.,TRBV28,TRBJ1-6
TGTGCCATCAGTGAGTCGAACGAGCAGTACTTC,CAISESNEQYF,.,few,TRBV10-3,TRBJ2-7
TGCGCCAGCAGTCAATCTAATGCCGATACGAACACCGGGGAGCTGTTTTTT,CASSQSNADTNTGELFF,.,.,TRBV23-1,TRBJ2-2
TGTGCCAGCAGTTTAGGACTCTACGAGCAGTACTTC,CASSLGLYEQYF,.,.,TRBV28,TRBJ2-7
TGCGCCAGCAGTGACGCGTCCAAACCCCCGAATGAGCAGTTCTTC,CASSDASKPPNEQFF,.,once,TRBV10-1,TRBJ2-1
TGTGCCAGCAGCTTACAAGTGGGCAGGGGAACTTACGAGCAGTACTTC,CASSLQVGRGTYEQYF,.,few,TRBV7-2,TRBJ2-7
TGTGCCAGCAGTTACGGGACAGGGGTGAAAGATACGCAGTATTTT,CASSYGTGVKDTQYF,TRBD1,.,TRBV6-5,TRBJ2-3
TGCAGCGTTAGGGTTGACTCTGGAAACACCATATATTTT,CSVRVDSGNTIYF,.,.,TRBV29-1,TRBJ1-3
TGCAGCGTTGGAGGAGGGCCCGCTAACTATGGCTACACCTTC,CSVGGGPANYGYTF,.,.,TRBV29-1,TRBJ1-2
TGCAGCGTTGTACCGACCAGCCTCGGGAGTGGCTACACCTTC,CSVVPTSLGSGYTF,.,once,TRBV29-1,TRBJ1-2
TGTGCCAGCAGTAAAATCAAGGCGGGCGTAGCGGACATTCAGTACTTC,CASSKIKAGVADIQYF,.,.,TRBV27,TRBJ2-4
TGTGCCAGCAGGCCGAGACTAGCGGGACCCTACGAGCAGTACTTC,CASRPRLAGPYEQYF,TRBD2,.,TRBV6-5,TRBJ2-7
TGTGCCAGTAGTGACAGGGTGGGTCAGCCCCAGCATTTT,CASSDRVGQPQHF,TRBD1,.,TRBV19,TRBJ1-5
TGTGCCTGGTGCACCGGGACAGGGATCGACGAGCAGTACTTC,CAWCTGTGIDEQYF,TRBD1,.,TRBV30,TRBJ2-7
TGTGCCAGCAGCTCGCACAGGGGAGTCGGCGGGGAGCTGTTTTTT,CASSSHRGVGGELFF,TRBD1,.,TRBV5-5,TRBJ2-2
TGTGCCAGCCGCATAGCGGGGGTCTACGAGCAGTACTTC,CASRIAGVYEQYF,TRBD2,.,TRBV28,TRBJ2-7
TGTGCCAGCAGCTTGGGACGAAACATTCAGTACTTC,CASSLGRNIQYF,.,.,TRBV5-4,TRBJ2-4
TGTGCCAGCAGCAAACTAGCGGGAGGCTCCTACGAGCAGTACTTC,CASSKLAGGSYEQYF,.,once,TRBV21-1,TRBJ2-7
TGTGCCAGCAGTGAGGAGGAGGGCCACTACGAGCAGTACTTC,CASSEEEGHYEQYF,.,.,TRBV25-1,TRBJ2-7